This T cell receptor beta chain was sequenced during a study of blood T cells in healthy people across ages (dated by TCRdb to 2013 to 2016). Background on the whole study: Template switching captured roughly one uniquely barcoded TCR beta cDNA molecule per two T cells in model experiments. To track age-related changes in TCR beta repertoire diversity, the study relied on deep sequencing normalized with unique cDNA molecular identifiers. To avoid experimental bias, donors of different ages were distributed randomly across sequencing lanes. Donors were grouped into four age groups: young (average about 15 years), middle-aged (approximately 41), aged (62) and long-lived (approximately 81). For two donors (one aged 18 to 30 and one aged 80 or older), the study analyzed two additional independent replicas of 1 million unique cDNA reads from the same blood draw.

What the work shows at the level of the full study, not this receptor alone: A strong correlation was found between observed TCR beta diversity and the percentage of naive T cells measured by flow cytometry. Because donor CMV infection status was unknown, age-related changes in expanded clonotypes were potentially confounded. Estimates of total diversity based on one million sequenced T cells were considered lower bounds and underestimates. Observed TCR beta diversity per million T cells fell roughly linearly with age, and a significant reduction was already apparent by age approximately 40. Conclusive comparison of naive and antigen-experienced compartments was prevented by the profiling of bulk unsorted PBMCs. Compared with the aged group, the long-lived group had more naive CD4+ T cells, fewer expanded clones and increased TCR diversity, suggesting age selection.

The library was obtained by 5' RACE. The sequencer was an Illumina HiSeq 2500. A second PCR of 7 to 11 cycles was run with a J-beta primer mix and a sample-barcoded 5' primer. A template-switch 5' adaptor carrying 12 random nucleotides introduced a unique molecular identifier onto each TCR beta cDNA molecule. Each sample yielded at least 2.5 million CDR3-containing paired-end reads. First-strand cDNA was synthesized from all RNA with the Mint cDNA synthesis kit, primed by a TRBC-specific oligonucleotide. Following uracil-DNA glycosylase treatment, all cDNA underwent a first 18-cycle PCR with the universal primers M1SS and BC2_uni_R. Turning to the authors' computational methods: Normalization of each sample was performed by random selection of 1 million high-quality reads, each carrying a distinct molecular identifier. Instead of being binned into consensus sequences, reads that shared molecular identifiers were thrown out. MiTCR, run with a Q25 quality threshold and the strictest error-elimination algorithm, handled CDR3 identification, clonotype clustering and error correction. A nonparametric unseen species model using Euler transformation provided a lower-bound estimate of total TCR beta diversity. TCRdb's own reprocessing of the public reads used fastp at Q25 and MiXCR and kept productive beta chains. Rows are combined by CDR3 protein, so each entry shows the most common genes and DNA. These V and J calls derive from TCRdb rather than the authors' analysis. Across this sample there are about 1,500,000 distinct CDR3 sequences, with over 25% seen only once. Of the sample, 7.7% is held by the ten largest clones.

Clipping removes 6 bases from V and 5 bases from J, with 7 as the unmatched junction base count. Reading the germline V gene gives CDR1 MGHRA and CDR2 YSYEKL. Its CDR3 holds 14 amino acids, cysteine through phenylalanine. The DNA shown is the 42-base CDR3, in frame from base 1. Systemically healthy Caucasian individuals from Russia, some 36 in total and aged roughly 6 to 90 years, were included as donors. Each donor gave approximately 9.4 milliliters of peripheral blood, drawn into EDTA-treated Vacutainer tubes. Ficoll-Paque density-gradient centrifugation was used to isolate PBMCs, with at least 6.5 million per sample. Trizol reagent was used to extract total RNA from the PBMCs, yielding at least 6 micrograms per sample. For every donor, flow cytometry on a PBMC aliquot measured the percentage of naive CD45RAhigh/CD27high T cells. On this clonotype: The antigen this receptor binds is unknown. Per-base quality was not reported, and no clone a single base away is much larger than it.

Sequenced sample: blood. The source is a woman in her thirties in good health. The chain is encoded by TRBV4-1 joined to TRBJ2-1, with TRBD2 identical over 7 junction bases. The DNA sequence follows: TGCGCCAGCAGTGGGGGGAGGGAGGACAATGAGCAGTTCTTC. It translates as CASSGGREDNEQFF.